The 28 T cell receptor beta chains below all came from one sample that was sequenced in a study of blood T cell repertoires in COVID-19. Here immunoSEQ multiplex PCR was the method, and the copy in TCRdb shows in-frame clones only, minus some. The table includes about 150,000 clones, approximately 80% detected once. The specimen was peripheral blood. The receptors derive from a woman aged 50 to 65 with acute or convalescent COVID-19.

As for this clone: Other DNA sequences in the same sample also yield this CDR3. The rearrangement joins TRBV7-3 to TRBJ2-5; possibly TRBD1 for D (6 bases). This CDR3 region has 14 residues. The V gene lost 2 bases and the J gene lost 1 base, with 8 bases spanning the gap. Germline-derived CDR1 and CDR2 are SGHTA and FQGTGA. The DNA for the CDR3 is TGTGCCAGCAGCTTACAGGGGAGCCAAGAGACCCAGTACTTC. Its protein product is CASSLQGSQETQYF.

The CDR3 spells CATGTGGAYEQYF. The CDR3 DNA reads as TGTGCCACCGGGACAGGGGGGGCCTACGAGCAGTACTTC. The rearrangement links TRBV7-2 to TRBJ2-7; TRBD1 matches 11 bases. Germline assignment: CDR1 SGHTA and CDR2 FQGNSA. After removal of 10 bases from V and 2 bases from J, the junction contained 4 bases not matched to a gene. This CDR3 has 13 residues.

This rearrangement joins TRBV9 to TRBJ2-3; the D gene is possibly TRBD2 (6 bases). The CDR3 length is 14 residues. Germline lookup yields CDR1 SGDLS and CDR2 YYNGEE. Trimming left V 5 bases short and J 2 bases short, with 12 bases between. This CDR3 reads CASRPSGDTDTQYF. The CDR3 DNA follows: TGTGCCAGCAGACCGTCGGGGGACACAGATACGCAGTATTTT.

V and J are TRBV11-3 and TRBJ2-3; D gene uncertain. The V and J ends lost 1 base and 0 bases respectively, with 5 bases between them. Germline CDR1 and CDR2: SGHNT and YENEEA. This CDR3 spans 14 amino acids. In DNA, the CDR3 is TGTGCCAGCAGCTTAGGCGGTAGCACAGATACGCAGTATTTT. It encodes CASSLGGSTDTQYF.

The chain combines TRBV2 with TRBJ1-4, with TRBD1 as a possible D gene (5 bases). CDR1 and CDR2 (germline): SNHLY, FYNNEI. The CDR3 runs to 14 residues. The V and J ends lost 7 bases and 2 bases respectively, with 11 bases between them. The CDR3 region has the DNA TGTGCCAGCAACAGGAGGGGTACTAATGAAAAACTGTTTTTT. Protein sequence: CASNRRGTNEKLFF.

CDR3 nucleotide sequence: TGTGCCAGCAGGGGACAGGGAGACACTGAAGCTTTCTTT. Protein sequence: CASRGQGDTEAFF. This chain connects TRBV3-1 (or the pseudogene TRBV3-2) to TRBJ1-1; TRBD1 matches 9 bases. Looked up from germline, CDR1 is LGHDT and CDR2 is YNNKEL (reference sequence). The CDR3 is made up of 13 amino acids. The J segment lost 3 bases and the V segment lost 6 bases, leaving 2 bases of the junction unmatched.

Only a few counts were recorded for this clone. Within the sample, other DNA sequences also encode this same CDR3. J is TRBJ2-1 and V is TRBV10-3; 11 bases map to TRBD2. Losses at the gene ends were 8 bases for V and 5 bases for J; bases not matched to a gene: 2. Per the germline V gene, CDR1 is ENHRY and CDR2 is SYGVKD. The CDR3 sequence is 13 residues long. The CDR3 is CAIRGLADNEQFF. Written as DNA, the CDR3 is TGTGCCATCCGGGGACTAGCGGACAATGAGCAGTTCTTC.

The chain combines TRBV6-2 or TRBV6-3 with TRBJ1-1, with no clear D. V was trimmed by 2 bases and J by 7 bases, leaving 14 bases between them. CDR3 length: 14 amino acids. Germline assignment: CDR1 MNHEY and CDR2 SVGEGT. The chain's CDR3 is CASSYGYRGFEAFF. CDR3 sequence (DNA): TGTGCCAGCAGTTACGGGTATCGAGGATTTGAAGCTTTCTTT.

The rearrangement links TRBV6-2 or TRBV6-3 to TRBJ1-5; 9 positions agree with TRBD1. J gave up 5 bases and V 2 bases, and 4 bases lay outside the gene matches. This CDR3 is built from 15 residues. Germline CDR1 reads MNHEY; CDR2 reads SVGEGT. In DNA form, the CDR3 reads TGTGCCAGCAGTTACGATAGGGACAGGGATCAGCCCCAGCATTTT. The encoded protein is CASSYDRDRDQPQHF.

This chain joins TRBV6-9 and TRBJ2-3, with 8 nucleotides matching TRBD2. Germline-derived CDR1 and CDR2 are MNHGY and SVAAGI. Germline trimming cut 6 bases from V and 1 base from J; bases unmatched to any gene: 3. The CDR3 runs 14 residues. CDR3 residues: CASRETSGTDTQYF. The DNA for the CDR3 is TGTGCCAGCAGGGAGACTAGCGGCACAGATACGCAGTATTTT.

This clone was seen a handful of times. The chain links TRBV28 to TRBJ2-5; D is unclear. V was trimmed by 1 base and J by 2 bases, leaving 11 bases between them. The CDR3 length is 15 residues. The germline gives CDR1 MDHEN, CDR2 SYDVKM. CDR3 protein: CASSLYAGTQETQYF. The CDR3 DNA reads TGTGCCAGCAGTTTATATGCAGGAACGCAAGAGACCCAGTACTTC.

V usage is TRBV12-3 or TRBV12-4 and J usage is TRBJ2-2; D ambiguous. V was trimmed by 7 bases and J by 1 base, leaving 7 bases between them. The CDR3 has 13 amino acids. CDR3 sequence: CASKDMNTGELFF. The CDR3 DNA reads as TGTGCCAGCAAAGACATGAACACCGGGGAGCTGTTTTTT.

The rearrangement links TRBV5-1 to TRBJ2-3; D possibly corresponds to TRBD1 (6 bases). V lost 0 bases and J 6 bases, leaving 14 bases between the germline ends. CDR3 length equals 15 residues. The germline gives CDR1 SGHRS, CDR2 YFSETQ. The CDR3 sequence: CASSLAGAPGDTQYF. Written as DNA, the CDR3 is TGCGCCAGCAGCTTGGCAGGGGCCCCTGGGGATACGCAGTATTTT.

This clone appeared a few times. CDR3 coding DNA: TGCGCCAGCAGTCCAGGACAGGGAGGAGAAAAACTGTTTTTT. It translates to CASSPGQGGEKLFF. J is TRBJ1-4 and V is TRBV4-3; 8 positions match TRBD1. Germline loops: CDR1 LGHNA, CDR2 YSLEER. J gave up 8 bases and V 6 bases, and 8 bases lay outside the gene matches. The CDR3 has 14 amino acids.

This chain connects TRBV27 to TRBJ1-4, with D possibly matching TRBD1 (6 bases). This CDR3 comprises 17 residues. The germline gives CDR1 MNHEY, CDR2 SMNVEV (reference sequence). Trimming left V 5 bases short and J 7 bases short, with 23 bases between. CDR3 amino acids: CASSPKVRQAVTEKLFF. CDR3 nucleotide sequence: TGTGCCAGCAGTCCCAAGGTTCGACAGGCGGTAACTGAAAAACTGTTTTTT.

The DNA for the CDR3 is TGTGCCAGCAGTTACCCCCCGGGGGGTGGTAACTATGGCTACACCTTC. This translates into CASSYPPGGGNYGYTF. The rearrangement uses TRBV6-5 and TRBJ1-2; TRBD1 might be the D (5 bases). The germline V and J ends were trimmed by 2 bases and 1 base, with 14 bases remaining between them. The length of the CDR3 is 16 residues. CDR1 is MNHEY, CDR2 SVGAGI, per germline.

The gene calls are TRBV5-1 and TRBJ2-7, with 10 bases that match TRBD1. V shed 4 bases, J shed 5 bases, and the junction held 9 bases outside the gene matches. The CDR3 length is 15 residues. Germline V gives CDR1 SGHRS, CDR2 YFSETQ. CDR3 bases: TGCGCCAGCAGCACCCGGGACAGGGGTATCCACGAGCAGTACTTC. It translates to CASSTRDRGIHEQYF.

The V gene is TRBV6-2 or TRBV6-3, the J gene TRBJ2-1; possible D gene TRBD2, 5 bases. This CDR3 is 15 amino acids long. V lost 2 bases and J 7 bases, leaving 15 bases between the germline ends. Per the germline V gene, CDR1 is MNHEY and CDR2 is SVGEGT. CDR3 bases: TGTGCCAGCAGTTACCTAGAGTCCTTAGCGAATGAGCAGTTCTTC. As protein: CASSYLESLANEQFF.

This sequence joins TRBV7-2 and TRBJ2-5; 12 positions match TRBD2. The CDR3 has 15 amino acids. Trimming at V came to 5 bases and at J to 5 bases, leaving 6 bases not matched to a gene. CDR1 is SGHTA and CDR2 is FQGNSA in the germline V gene. The CDR3 sequence: CASSPRLAGVETQYF. CDR3 sequence (DNA): TGTGCCAGCAGCCCGAGACTAGCGGGGGTGGAGACCCAGTACTTC.

This clone came up a few times. V and J are TRBV27 and TRBJ1-2; a weak D match, TRBD1 (6 bases). With 4 bases removed from V and 6 bases from J, the gap between germline ends came to 18 bases. This CDR3 comprises 15 residues. CDR1 and CDR2 from the germline V gene are MNHEY and SMNVEV (reference sequence). The CDR3: CASSSIHTGKNGYTF. The CDR3 DNA reads as TGTGCCAGCAGTTCTATTCACACAGGGAAGAATGGCTACACCTTC.

The chain combines TRBV9 with TRBJ2-7; TRBD1 aligns across 7 bases. Germline lookup yields CDR1 SGDLS and CDR2 YYNGEE. This CDR3 is 12 amino acids long. Trimming removed 4 bases from V and 6 bases from J; junction bases left unmatched: 4. The CDR3 is CASSRTGVEQYF. The DNA for the CDR3 is TGTGCCAGCAGCAGAACAGGGGTCGAGCAGTACTTC.

V and J are TRBV6-2 or TRBV6-3 and TRBJ1-1; D may be TRBD1 (5 bases). Germline loops: CDR1 MNHEY, CDR2 SVGEGT. The CDR3 consists of 12 residues. With 2 bases removed from V and 5 bases from J, the gap between germline ends came to 6 bases. CDR3 bases: TGTGCCAGCAGTTACCACAGGACTGAAGCTTTCTTT. This codes for CASSYHRTEAFF.

The genes are TRBV10-1 and TRBJ2-5, with 15 bases aligning to TRBD2. Germline CDR1 WNHNN, CDR2 SYGVQD (reference sequence). V lost 5 bases and J lost 4; bases outside the gene matches: 8. The CDR3 totals 17 residues. CDR3 sequence reads: CASSRGLAGGPRETQYF. The CDR3 region has the DNA TGCGCCAGCAGTCGAGGACTAGCGGGGGGGCCGAGAGAGACCCAGTACTTC.

CDR3 region: CASSLVDLQSSRGYGYTF. In DNA form, the CDR3 reads TGTGCCAGCAGCTTAGTCGATTTACAGTCATCCCGGGGGTATGGCTACACCTTC. The chain carries TRBV7-2 and TRBJ1-2; weak D call: TRBD1 (5 bases). There are 18 residues in the CDR3. The V end was cut by 1 base, the J end by 5 bases, with 23 bases between. Germline loops: CDR1 SGHTA, CDR2 FQGNSA.

This chain links TRBV12-3 or TRBV12-4 with TRBJ1-3, with 10 bases matching TRBD1. The V segment lost 5 bases and the J segment 8 bases; nucleotides outside the gene matches: 3. CDR3 size: 13 residues. The CDR3 sequence is CASSLGQGDTIYF. CDR3 bases: TGTGCCAGCAGTCTTGGACAGGGGGACACCATATATTTT.

This clone was picked up one time. The rearrangement uses TRBV28 and TRBJ1-5; no firm D call. V was trimmed by 4 bases and J by 6 bases, leaving 16 bases between them. Germline V lookup: CDR1 MDHEN, CDR2 SYDVKM. The CDR3 contains 15 residues. DNA of the CDR3: TGTGCCAGCAGTTACCGGCCTGCCCGGGGTCAGCCCCAGCATTTT. Translated, it gives CASSYRPARGQPQHF.

The sample holds one count of this clone. CDR3 coding DNA: TGCGCCAGCAGCCTAGGGACCGGAGGGGATACGCAGTATTTT. It encodes CASSLGTGGDTQYF. This chain uses TRBV5-1 with TRBJ2-3; possibly TRBD2 for D (6 bases). V was pared by 4 bases and J by 6 bases, with 15 bases between. CDR1 and CDR2 from the germline V gene are SGHRS and YFSETQ. This CDR3 comprises 14 residues.

The CDR3 region has the DNA TGTGCCAGCAGTTACTCGCGAGGCACCGACACTGAAGCTTTCTTT. Residues: CASSYSRGTDTEAFF. V is TRBV6-5 and J is TRBJ1-1; D gene uncertain. The CDR3 is 15 residues long. The germline V gene has CDR1 MNHEY and CDR2 SVGAGI. The ends were cut back, 0 bases at V and 3 bases at J, with 11 bases in the middle.